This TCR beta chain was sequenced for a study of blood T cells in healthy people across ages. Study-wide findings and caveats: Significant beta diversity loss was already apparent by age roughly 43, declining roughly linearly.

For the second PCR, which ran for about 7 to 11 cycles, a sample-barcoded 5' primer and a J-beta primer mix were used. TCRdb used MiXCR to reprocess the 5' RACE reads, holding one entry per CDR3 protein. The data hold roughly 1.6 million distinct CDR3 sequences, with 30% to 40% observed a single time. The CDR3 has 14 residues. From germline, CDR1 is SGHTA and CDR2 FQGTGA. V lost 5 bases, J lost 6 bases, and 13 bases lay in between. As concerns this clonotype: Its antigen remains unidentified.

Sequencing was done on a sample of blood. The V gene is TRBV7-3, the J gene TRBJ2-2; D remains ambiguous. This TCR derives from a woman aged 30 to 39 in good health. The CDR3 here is CASSQNGLPGELFF. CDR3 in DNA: TGTGCCAGCAGCCAAAACGGGTTACCCGGGGAGCTGTTTTTT.